This T cell receptor (beta chain) was sequenced during a study of blood T cell dynamics during melanoma immunotherapy (dated by TCRdb to the early 2020s). In terms of the full investigation: Patients had metastatic melanoma and received first-line pembrolizumab or nivolumab plus ipilimumab as standard of care in the United Kingdom. To identify early correlates of response, the study profiled peripheral T cell receptor repertoires in patients with metastatic melanoma before and after one cycle of checkpoint inhibitor therapy. A training cohort was formed from consecutive patients, and a further independent group of patients from the same centre was pooled into an external validation set.

For every cfDNA sample, a fixed 40 ng of plasma cell-free DNA was loaded. Following the manufacturer instructions, the immunoSEQ TCRb Assay kit was used to amplify TCR beta CDR3 sequences from genomic DNA. The KAPA Library Quantification Kit for Illumina platforms was used to quantify pooled libraries by qPCR. Pooled libraries were sequenced on an Illumina NextSeq 500, clustered at about 0.6-1.2 pM. In the source study's methods: The TCR data were analyzed using immunoSEQ ANALYZER and the R LymphoSeq package. A rearrangement efficiency score was calculated as productive divided by the sum of productive and non-productive CDR3 sequences. Clonality was measured with the Gini coefficient and diversity with the Renyi index at alpha=1, and both measures were compared pairwise between timepoints within each patient. Clonal relatedness used an edit distance of 3, and repertoire similarity used the Bhattacharyya coefficient, both computed in LymphoSeq. To classify response, a linear discriminant analysis based on week-3 changes in clonality and diversity was built using the R MASS and caret packages. This is the immuneACCESS table as TCRdb keeps it, with only in-frame sequences that have V and J called. A part of the clones is gone; compared with another copy, unresolved V genes explain less than half, and the rest is unexplained. D and trimming come from the DNA, and the V and J calls and clone size come from that table. The sample table lists 6,300 or so clones, 85% to 95% of them with a count of one. The ten largest clones capture around 12% of the sample.

The sample's time point label, decoded: pre-treatment baseline. Blood was sampled before treatment (T0) and at week 3 (W3), after the first cycle of checkpoint blockade. Except for a couple of patients with rapid clinical progression, response was assessed 12 weeks after the first infusion by RECIST 1.1; disease control meant complete response, partial response or stable disease. Any patient who had received prior systemic cancer treatment, was on concomitant immunosuppressant therapy or had synchronous other active malignancies was excluded. TCR beta was sequenced in both bulk PBMC and plasma cell-free DNA in order to track circulating cells as well as T cell turnover. Paper-wide results and their limitations: The relatively small sample size was recognized as a factor that could limit how well the results generalize. Whether the T cell clones driving repertoire changes were melanoma-specific or reflected general immune activation could not be determined in the study. A rise in the change in cfDNA rearrangement efficiency score from T0 to W3 was seen in patients achieving disease control but not in progressors, suggesting increased peripheral T cell turnover.

Notes on this clone: The antigen it recognizes is unknown. An end of the junction differs from the germline gene, which may be a read error.

Taken from the germline V gene, the CDR1 and CDR2 loops are MDHEN and SYDVKM. The CDR3 goes from the cysteine to the phenylalanine over 14 residues. Only the CDR3 DNA stays, 42 bases, in frame from base 1. The sequence derives from a human donor with melanoma. The specimen comprised cell-free DNA from blood, sampled from a patient treated with checkpoint blockade. Reading the label with the study, this specimen's cell subset or site is: plasma cell-free DNA. The receptor chain draws on TRBV28 and TRBJ2-1; possibly the D gene is TRBD2, per 7 matching bases. The DNA sequence is as follows: TGTGCCAGCAGCCGCGGGGGCTCCGACAATGAGCAGTTCTTC. The encoded protein is CASSRGGSDNEQFF.